This T cell receptor beta chain was sequenced for a study of T cells in Graves' hyperthyroidism and ophthalmopathy. Across the whole study: Staff took peripheral blood when the initial diagnosis was made, before any treatment began. Overall study findings and caveats: In the analysis, a 13 V-J model separated ophthalmopathy from stable hyperthyroidism. Most thyroid clonotypes expanded above 0.001 appeared in blood too.

From germline, CDR1 is LNHDA and CDR2 SQIVND (reference sequence). V was clipped by 1 base and J by 4 bases, with 14 bases between them. The CDR3 is 16 residues long. TCR beta CDR3 region amplification was performed from RNA transcripts. RT-PCR in the first round (using the HTBI primer set) targeted the TCR CDR3. Using its own MiXCR run on the multiplex PCR reads, TCRdb lists one record per CDR3 protein. The profile shows some 690,000 distinct CDR3 sequences, 17% of them singletons. This clonotype has a handful of counts. Its antigen is as yet unknown. The origin of this receptor is a man in his fifties with Graves' hyperthyroidism. The sequencing sample was made of blood. The rearrangement joins TRBV19 to TRBJ2-1; D possibly corresponds to TRBD2 (5 bases). The CDR3 here is CASSIGWRSIYNEQFF. The CDR3 DNA follows: TGTGCCAGTAGTATAGGGTGGAGGTCTATATACAATGAGCAGTTCTTC.